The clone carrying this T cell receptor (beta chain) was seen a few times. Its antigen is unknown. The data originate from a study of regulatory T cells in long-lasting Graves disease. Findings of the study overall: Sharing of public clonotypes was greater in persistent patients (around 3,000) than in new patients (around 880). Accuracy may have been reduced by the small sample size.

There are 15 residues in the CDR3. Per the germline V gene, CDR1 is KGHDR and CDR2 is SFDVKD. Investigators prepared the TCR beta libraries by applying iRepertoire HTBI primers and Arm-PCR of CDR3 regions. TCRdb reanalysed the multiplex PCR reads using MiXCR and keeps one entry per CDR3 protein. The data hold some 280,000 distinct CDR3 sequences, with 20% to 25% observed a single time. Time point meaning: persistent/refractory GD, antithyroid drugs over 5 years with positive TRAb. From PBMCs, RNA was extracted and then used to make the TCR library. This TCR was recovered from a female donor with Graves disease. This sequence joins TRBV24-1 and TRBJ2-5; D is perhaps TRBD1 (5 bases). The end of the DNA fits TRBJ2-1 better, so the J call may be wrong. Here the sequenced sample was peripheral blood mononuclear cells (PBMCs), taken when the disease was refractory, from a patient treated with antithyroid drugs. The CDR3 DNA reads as TGTGCCACCAGTGATTCAGGGTTTTTCCGCAATGAGCAGTTCTTC. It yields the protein CATSDSGFFRNEQFF.